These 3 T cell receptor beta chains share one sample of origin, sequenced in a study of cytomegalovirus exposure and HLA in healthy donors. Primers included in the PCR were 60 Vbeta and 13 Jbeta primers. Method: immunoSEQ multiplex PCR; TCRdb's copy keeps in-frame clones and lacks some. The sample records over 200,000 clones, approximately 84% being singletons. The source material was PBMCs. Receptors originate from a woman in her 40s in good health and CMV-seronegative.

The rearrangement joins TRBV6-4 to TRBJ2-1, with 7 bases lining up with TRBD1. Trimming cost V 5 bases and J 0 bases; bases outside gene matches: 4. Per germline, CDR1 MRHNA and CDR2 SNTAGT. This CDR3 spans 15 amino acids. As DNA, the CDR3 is TGTGCCAGCAGTAAGGGGGCCAGCTCCTACAATGAGCAGTTCTTC. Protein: CASSKGASSYNEQFF.

The CDR3 region has the DNA TGTGCCAGCAGCGTAGACTCCGGAAACACCATATATTTT. Its translation: CASSVDSGNTIYF. The chain recombines TRBV9 with TRBJ1-3, with D hard to call. The CDR3 runs 13 residues. The germline V and J ends were trimmed by 0 bases and 4 bases, with 5 bases remaining between them. Per the germline V gene, CDR1 is SGDLS and CDR2 is YYNGEE.

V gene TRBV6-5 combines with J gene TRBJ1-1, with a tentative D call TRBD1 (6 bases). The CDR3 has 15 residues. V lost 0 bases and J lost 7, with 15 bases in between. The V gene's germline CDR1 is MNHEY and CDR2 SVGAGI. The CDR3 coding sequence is TGTGCCAGCAGTTACTCGAATACAGGGTCGCGTGAAGCTTTCTTT. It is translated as CASSYSNTGSREAFF.